This T cell receptor (beta chain) was observed in a study of cytomegalovirus exposure and HLA in healthy donors. PCR primers comprised 60 Vbeta and 13 Jbeta primers. Sequenced by immunoSEQ multiplex PCR; TCRdb stores in-frame clones only, minus some. The repertoire holds around 93,000 clones, with about two thirds as singletons. Germline lookup yields CDR1 MNHEY and CDR2 SMNVEV (reference sequence). The CDR3 sequence is 15 residues long. The V end lost 2 bases, the J end lost 3 bases, and 13 bases lay between the germline ends. This chain uses TRBV27 with TRBJ1-2; D gene unclear. Sequences were obtained from PBMCs. The origin of this receptor is a boy aged 5-17 years in good health and CMV-seropositive. CDR3: CASSLNPGSHYGYTF. CDR3 in DNA: TGTGCCAGCAGTTTAAATCCGGGGAGCCACTATGGCTACACCTTC.